This is a list of T cell receptor beta chains from one sample in a study of blood T cell repertoires in COVID-19. Assay used: immunoSEQ multiplex PCR; TCRdb lists only in-frame clones, some missing. This sample has around 390,000 clones, with around 87% found just once. Sequenced input: PBMCs or T cells enriched from blood (not recorded which). These receptors originate from a woman between 45 and 65 years old who had recovered from COVID-19. CDR3s include the opening cysteine and the closing phenylalanine or tryptophan. The D gene is left open where the match is weak. Expanded clones are given a class, and other clones once, few, many or no size at all.

j_call	cdr3_length	d_call	clone_size	v_call	cdr3_nt	cdr3_aa
TRBJ2-1	14	.	.	TRBV5-5	TGTGCCAGCAGCTGGACCGGGAACTCAAATGAGCAGTTCTTC	CASSWTGNSNEQFF
TRBJ2-7	14	.	.	TRBV7-2	TGTGCCAGCAGCTACCCTAGGGAGCCCTACGAGCAGTACTTC	CASSYPREPYEQYF
TRBJ2-1	16	TRBD2	.	TRBV4-1	TGCGCCAGCAGCACCCGACTAGCGGGGAACTACAATGAGCAGTTCTTC	CASSTRLAGNYNEQFF
TRBJ2-7	11	.	.	TRBV4-3	TGCGCCCTGGTAGATTCCTACGAGCAGTACTTC	CALVDSYEQYF
TRBJ2-2	18	TRBD1	.	TRBV18	TGTGCCAGCACACGGACAGGGGCAGCGGGAACGATGAACGGGGAGCTGTTTTTT	CASTRTGAAGTMNGELFF
TRBJ2-4	13	.	.	TRBV12-3/TRBV12-4	TGTGCCAGCAGTTCCGGTAGCTGGAACATTCAGTACTTC	CASSSGSWNIQYF
TRBJ2-7	13	.	.	TRBV5-4	TGTGCCAGCGGGGAGATTTCCTCCTACGAGCAGTACTTC	CASGEISSYEQYF
TRBJ1-1	14	.	few	TRBV10-3	TGTGCCATCAGTCGACAGACAATGAACACTGAAGCTTTCTTT	CAISRQTMNTEAFF
TRBJ1-2	12	.	.	TRBV6-5	TGTGCCAGCAGAATTAGTACTTATGGCTACACCTTC	CASRISTYGYTF
TRBJ2-2	13	.	.	TRBV24-1	TGTGCCACCAGTGACTCGGGCACCGGGGAGCTGTTTTTT	CATSDSGTGELFF
TRBJ1-2	16	.	.	TRBV7-2	TGTGCCAGCAGCCAAGGAGGTTTCGGCTCACTCTATGGCTACACCTTC	CASSQGGFGSLYGYTF
TRBJ1-1	13	.	.	TRBV28	TGTGCCAGCCCAACAGGGCATAACACTGAAGCTTTCTTT	CASPTGHNTEAFF
TRBJ1-1	15	TRBD1	.	TRBV10-3	TGTGCCATCAGTGAAATTGACAGGGTGAACACTGAAGCTTTCTTT	CAISEIDRVNTEAFF
TRBJ1-2	14	.	.	TRBV3-1/TRBV3-2	TGTGCCAGCAGTTACTCGGGGGGCGCTTCTGGCTACACCTTC	CASSYSGGASGYTF